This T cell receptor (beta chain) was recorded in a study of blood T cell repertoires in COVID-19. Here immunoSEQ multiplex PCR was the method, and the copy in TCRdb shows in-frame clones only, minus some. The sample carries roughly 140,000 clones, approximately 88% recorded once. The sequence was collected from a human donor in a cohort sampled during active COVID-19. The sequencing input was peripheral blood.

The CDR3 sequence is CATSRGLNTGELFF. CDR3 nucleotide sequence: TGTGCCACCAGCAGAGGCCTAAACACCGGGGAGCTGTTTTTT. The chain recombines TRBV15 with TRBJ2-2; unclear D gene. CDR3 length: 14 amino acids. CDR1 and CDR2 (germline): LNHNV, YYDKDF (reference sequence). V lost 1 base and J lost 2, with 5 bases in between.